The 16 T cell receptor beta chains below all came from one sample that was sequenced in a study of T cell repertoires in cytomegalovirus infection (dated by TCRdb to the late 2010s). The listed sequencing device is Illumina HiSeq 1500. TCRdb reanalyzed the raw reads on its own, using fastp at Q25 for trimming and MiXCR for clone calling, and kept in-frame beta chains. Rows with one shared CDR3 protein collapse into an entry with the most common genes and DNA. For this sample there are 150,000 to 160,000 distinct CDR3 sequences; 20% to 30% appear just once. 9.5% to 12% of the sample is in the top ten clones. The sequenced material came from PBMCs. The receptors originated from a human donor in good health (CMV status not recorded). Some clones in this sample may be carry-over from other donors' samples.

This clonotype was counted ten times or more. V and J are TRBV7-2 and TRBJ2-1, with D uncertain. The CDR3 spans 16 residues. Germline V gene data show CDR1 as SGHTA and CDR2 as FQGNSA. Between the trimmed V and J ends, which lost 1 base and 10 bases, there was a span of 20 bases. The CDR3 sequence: CASSLEGRTRSWEQFF. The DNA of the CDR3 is TGTGCCAGCAGCTTAGAAGGCCGCACGAGATCTTGGGAGCAGTTCTTC.

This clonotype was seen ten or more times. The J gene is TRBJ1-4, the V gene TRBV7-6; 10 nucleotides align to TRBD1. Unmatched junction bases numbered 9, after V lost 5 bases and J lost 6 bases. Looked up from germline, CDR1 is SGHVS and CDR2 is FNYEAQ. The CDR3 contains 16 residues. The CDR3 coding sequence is TGTGCCAGCAGCCAAGAGACAGGGGGCGCGGATGAAAAACTGTTTTTT. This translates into CASSQETGGADEKLFF.

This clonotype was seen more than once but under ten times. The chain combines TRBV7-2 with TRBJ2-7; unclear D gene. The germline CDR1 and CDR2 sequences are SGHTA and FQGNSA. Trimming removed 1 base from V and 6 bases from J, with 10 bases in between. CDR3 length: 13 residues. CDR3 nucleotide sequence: TGTGCCAGCAGCTTAGTTTCCCTCGGCGAGCAGTACTTC. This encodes CASSLVSLGEQYF.

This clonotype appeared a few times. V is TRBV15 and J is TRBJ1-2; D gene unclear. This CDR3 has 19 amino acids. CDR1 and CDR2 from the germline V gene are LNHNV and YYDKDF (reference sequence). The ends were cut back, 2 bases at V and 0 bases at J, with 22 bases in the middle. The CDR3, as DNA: TGTGCCACCAGCAGATCCCCCGGGAGACTTTCCGGTCCTAACTATGGCTACACCTTC. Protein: CATSRSPGRLSGPNYGYTF.

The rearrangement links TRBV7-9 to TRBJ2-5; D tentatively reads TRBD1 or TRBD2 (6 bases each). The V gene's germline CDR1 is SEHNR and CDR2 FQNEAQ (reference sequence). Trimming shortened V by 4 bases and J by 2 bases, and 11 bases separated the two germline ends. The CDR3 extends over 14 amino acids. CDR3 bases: TGTGCCAGCAGCTCTCAGGGGAGGCAAGAGACCCAGTACTTC. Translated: CASSSQGRQETQYF.

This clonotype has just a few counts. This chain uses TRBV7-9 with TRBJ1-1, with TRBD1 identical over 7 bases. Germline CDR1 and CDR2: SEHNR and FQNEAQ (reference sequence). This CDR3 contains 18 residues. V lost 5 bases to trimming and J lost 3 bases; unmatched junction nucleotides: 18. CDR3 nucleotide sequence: TGTGCCAGCAGCCCGGGACAGAGCCTGGATGGGGGGGACACTGAAGCTTTCTTT. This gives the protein CASSPGQSLDGGDTEAFF.

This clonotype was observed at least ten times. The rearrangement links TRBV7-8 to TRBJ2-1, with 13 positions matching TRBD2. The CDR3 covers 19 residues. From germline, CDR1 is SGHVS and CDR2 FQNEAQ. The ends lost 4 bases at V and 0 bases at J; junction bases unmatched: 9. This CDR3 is CASSYGLAGELSSYNEQFF. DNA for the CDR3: TGTGCCAGCAGCTATGGACTAGCGGGAGAGCTAAGCTCCTACAATGAGCAGTTCTTC.

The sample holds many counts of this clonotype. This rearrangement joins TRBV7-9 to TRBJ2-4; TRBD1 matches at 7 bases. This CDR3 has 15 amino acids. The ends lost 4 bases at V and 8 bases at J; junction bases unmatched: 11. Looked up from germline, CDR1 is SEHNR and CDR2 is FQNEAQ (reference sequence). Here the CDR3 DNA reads TGTGCCAGCAGCTCCTACAGGGACAGTGATGACATTCAGTACTTC. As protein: CASSSYRDSDDIQYF.

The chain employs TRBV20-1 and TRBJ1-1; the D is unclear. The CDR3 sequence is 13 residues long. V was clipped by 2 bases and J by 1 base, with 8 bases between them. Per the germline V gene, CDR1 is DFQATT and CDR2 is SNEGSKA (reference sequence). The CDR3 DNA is TGCAGTGCTAGATTCGGATCGAACACTGAAGCTTTCTTT. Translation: CSARFGSNTEAFF.

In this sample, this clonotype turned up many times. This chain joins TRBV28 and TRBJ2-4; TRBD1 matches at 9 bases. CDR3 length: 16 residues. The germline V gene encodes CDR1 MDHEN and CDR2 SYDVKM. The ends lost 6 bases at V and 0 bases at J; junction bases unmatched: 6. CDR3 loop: CASRPGTGTAKNIQYF. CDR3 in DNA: TGTGCCAGCAGACCTGGGACAGGGACAGCCAAAAACATTCAGTACTTC.

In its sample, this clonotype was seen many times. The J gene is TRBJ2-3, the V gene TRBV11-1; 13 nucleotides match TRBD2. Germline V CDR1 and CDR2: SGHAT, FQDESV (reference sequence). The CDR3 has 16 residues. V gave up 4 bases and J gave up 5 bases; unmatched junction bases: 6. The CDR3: CASSSTSGGTRDTQYF. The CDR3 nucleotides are TGTGCCAGCAGCTCGACTAGCGGGGGGACTCGAGATACGCAGTATTTT.

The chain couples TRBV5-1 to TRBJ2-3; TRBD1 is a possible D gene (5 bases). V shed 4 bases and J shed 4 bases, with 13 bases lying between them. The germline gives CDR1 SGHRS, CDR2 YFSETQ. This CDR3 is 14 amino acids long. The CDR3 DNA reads TGCGCCAGCAGCCAAATGACAGACGCAGATACGCAGTATTTT. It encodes CASSQMTDADTQYF. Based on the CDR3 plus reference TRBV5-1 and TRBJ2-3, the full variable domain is KAGVTQTPRYLIKTRGQQVTLSCSPISGHRSVSWYQQTPGQGLQFLFEYFSETQRNKGNFPGRFSGRQFSNSRSEMNVSTLELGDSALYLCASSQMTDADTQYFGPGTRLTVL.

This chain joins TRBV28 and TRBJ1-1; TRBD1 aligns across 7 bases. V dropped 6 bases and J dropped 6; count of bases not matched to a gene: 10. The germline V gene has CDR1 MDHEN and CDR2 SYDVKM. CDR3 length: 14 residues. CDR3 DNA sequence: TGTGCCAGCAGCACAGACAGGGTGGCTGCTGAAGCTTTCTTT. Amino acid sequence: CASSTDRVAAEAFF.

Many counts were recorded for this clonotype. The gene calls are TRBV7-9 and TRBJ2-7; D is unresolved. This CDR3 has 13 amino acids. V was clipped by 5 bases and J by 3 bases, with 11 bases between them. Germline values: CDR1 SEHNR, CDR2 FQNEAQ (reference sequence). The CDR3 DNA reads TGTGCCAGCAGCCCCGCCAGCGACTACGAGCAGTACTTC. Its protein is CASSPASDYEQYF.

The CDR3 region is CASSARGGIGGDQPQHF. CDR3 sequence (DNA): TGTGCCAGCAGTGCCCGGGGGGGTATAGGCGGCGATCAGCCCCAGCATTTT. V and J are TRBV28 and TRBJ1-5, with D perhaps matching TRBD1 (5 bases). CDR3 length equals 17 residues. V dropped 5 bases and J dropped 5 bases, with 22 bases sitting between them. Per the germline V gene, CDR1 is MDHEN and CDR2 is SYDVKM.

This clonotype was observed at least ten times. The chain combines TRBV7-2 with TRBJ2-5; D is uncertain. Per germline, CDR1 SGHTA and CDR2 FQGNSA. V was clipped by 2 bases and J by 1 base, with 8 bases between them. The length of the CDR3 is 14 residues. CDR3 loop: CASSLMNFQETQYF. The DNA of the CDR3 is TGTGCCAGCAGCTTAATGAATTTCCAAGAGACCCAGTACTTC.